The clone carrying this T cell receptor (beta chain) was counted at least ten times. Antigen: not known. The data are from a study of T-cell reconstitution after alpha-beta-depleted transplantation in children. TCRbeta library preparation incorporated unique molecular identifiers. TCRdb recomputed calls from the PCR reads with MiXCR, one row per CDR3 protein. The table shows approximately 650,000 distinct CDR3 sequences, with around 13% occurring only once. Whole-study results and caveats: One year after transplant, T-cell counts and diversity came mostly from newly produced T cells. Surviving recipient T cells and thymic progenitors accounted for the high day-60 TCRbeta diversity observed in some patients. Roughly two months post-transplant, alpha-beta T cells reportedly originated from several hundred graft clones that had expanded.

Germline assignment: CDR1 SEHNR and CDR2 FQNEAQ (reference sequence). With 8 bases removed from V and 0 bases from J, the gap between germline ends came to 11 bases. This CDR3 region has 14 residues. The sequencing here drew on PBMCs, taken before TCRalphabeta/CD19-depleted stem cell transplant. The TCR was taken from a girl aged 2-10 years with congenital amegakaryocytic thrombocytopenia, due to receive a stem cell transplant. This rearrangement joins TRBV7-9 to TRBJ2-1; D is possibly TRBD2 (5 bases). For the CDR3, the DNA is TGTGCCAGCTCGGATAGCGACTCCTACAATGAGCAGTTCTTC. It is translated as CASSDSDSYNEQFF. Together with reference TRBV7-9 and TRBJ2-1, the CDR3 gives the full variable domain: DTGVSQNPRHKITKRGQNVTFRCDPISEHNRLYWYRQTLGQGPEFLTYFQNEAQLEKSRLLSDRFSAERPKGSFSTLEIQRTEQGDSAMYLCASSDSDSYNEQFFGPGTRLTVL.